This TCR beta chain was sequenced during a study of blood T cell repertoires in COVID-19. Looking at the study overall: Some COVID-19 samples were acute and others convalescent; all came from the United States, Italy and Spain. Sources were T cells, B-cell-depleted T cells, or PBMCs; the material itself was cDNA or gDNA.

Per the original data handling: The authors estimated nucleated cell counts from reference gene primer amplification. The protocol was immunoSEQ multiplex PCR, while the TCRdb copy is restricted to in-frame clones and leaves out a portion. From that table come the V and J calls and clone size; the DNA was used to work out D and trimming. Of about 270,000 clones in the sample, about 83% were seen once. Seattle cases were enrolled at active infection and followed longitudinally. The CDR3 loop spans 15 amino acids. Trimming at V came to 5 bases and at J to 4 bases, leaving 7 bases not matched to a gene. In germline, CDR1 is SGHTA, CDR2 FQGNSA.

This receptor was taken from a woman over 75 with COVID-19, enrolled during active disease. Sequencing was carried out using peripheral blood. This rearrangement joins TRBV7-2 to TRBJ2-1; 8 positions match TRBD2. This chain's CDR3 is CASSRSGAVYNEQFF. The CDR3 DNA is TGTGCCAGCAGCCGTAGCGGGGCGGTGTACAATGAGCAGTTCTTC.